This passage covers 27 T cell receptor beta chains from one sample sequenced in a study of cytomegalovirus exposure and HLA in healthy donors. 13 Jbeta primers and 60 Vbeta primers were used for the PCR. TCRdb's table, derived via immunoSEQ multiplex PCR, lists solely in-frame clones and lacks some. In the table there are under 130,000 clones, roughly 73% of which are singletons. Material for sequencing was PBMCs. These receptors were taken from a middle-aged woman in good health and CMV-seropositive.

The V call is TRBV5-1, the J call TRBJ1-3; 7 positions agree with TRBD1. The CDR3 is made up of 17 amino acids. V shed 0 bases and J 3 bases; nucleotides not matched to a gene: 9. CDR1 is SGHRS and CDR2 is YFSETQ in the germline V gene. The CDR3: CASSLAGGQRNGNTIYF. The CDR3 DNA reads as TGCGCCAGCAGCTTGGCCGGGGGACAGCGCAATGGAAACACCATATATTTT. The full variable domain, completed using reference TRBV5-1 and TRBJ1-3, is KAGVTQTPRYLIKTRGQQVTLSCSPISGHRSVSWYQQTPGQGLQFLFEYFSETQRNKGNFPGRFSGRQFSNSRSEMNVSTLELGDSALYLCASSLAGGQRNGNTIYFGEGSWLTVV.

CDR3 sequence: CASSVRSFNQPQHF. The CDR3 nucleotides are TGTGCCAGCAGTGTACGGAGCTTCAATCAGCCCCAGCATTTT. This sequence joins TRBV6-1 and TRBJ1-5; D unresolved. CDR3 size: 14 residues. The germline V and J ends were trimmed by 4 bases and 3 bases, with 10 bases remaining between them. CDR1 and CDR2 (germline): MNHNS, SASEGT.

The chain joins TRBV9 to TRBJ1-4; the D gene is possibly TRBD1 (5 bases). The V gene's germline CDR1 is SGDLS and CDR2 YYNGEE. The CDR3 is made up of 15 amino acids. Trimming shortened V by 2 bases and J by 6 bases, and 14 bases separated the two germline ends. CDR3: CASSVLPGFDEKLFF. The CDR3 DNA reads TGTGCCAGCAGCGTCCTTCCAGGGTTTGATGAAAAACTGTTTTTT.

The rearrangement joins TRBV7-9 to TRBJ1-2; 7 nucleotides line up with TRBD1. Trimming took 5 bases from V and 3 from J; bases not matched to a gene: 6. This CDR3 has 14 residues. Germline lookup yields CDR1 SEHNR and CDR2 FQNEAQ (reference sequence). The CDR3 spells CASSRGTAYYGYTF. CDR3 coding DNA: TGTGCCAGCAGCAGAGGGACAGCGTACTATGGCTACACCTTC.

The rearrangement uses TRBV5-1 and TRBJ2-2; 9 bases align to TRBD2. Looked up from germline, CDR1 is SGHRS and CDR2 is YFSETQ. This CDR3 contains 16 residues. V shed 3 bases and J 4 bases; nucleotides not matched to a gene: 7. CDR3 nucleotides: TGCGCCAGCAGCTCCTTAGCGGGAGCTGGCACCGGGGAGCTGTTTTTT. Translating gives CASSSLAGAGTGELFF.

The rearrangement uses TRBV6-1 and TRBJ1-1; no firm D call. Trimming removed 6 bases from V and 5 bases from J, with 10 bases in between. Germline CDR1 MNHNS, CDR2 SASEGT. The CDR3 has 12 residues. CDR3 protein: CASRHLWTEAFF. The DNA for the CDR3 is TGTGCCAGCAGGCACCTATGGACTGAAGCTTTCTTT.

The V call is TRBV9, the J call TRBJ1-5; a weak D match, TRBD1 (5 bases). The germline V and J ends were trimmed by 0 bases and 5 bases, with 9 bases remaining between them. Germline V gives CDR1 SGDLS, CDR2 YYNGEE. This CDR3 is built from 14 residues. The DNA of the CDR3 is TGTGCCAGCAGCGTAGGTCGGGGGTATCAGCCCCAGCATTTT. Translating it yields CASSVGRGYQPQHF.

This sequence joins TRBV18 and TRBJ2-1; D possibly corresponds to TRBD1 (5 bases). Germline V gives CDR1 KGHSH, CDR2 LQKENI. V dropped 1 base and J dropped 3 bases, with 7 bases sitting between them. This CDR3 contains 14 residues. The CDR3: CASSPQGLYNEQFF. In DNA, the CDR3 is TGTGCCAGCTCACCACAGGGGCTCTACAATGAGCAGTTCTTC. The full variable domain, in which reference TRBV18 and TRBJ2-1 provide the parts outside the CDR3, is NAGVMQNPRHLVRRRGQEARLRCSPMKGHSHVYWYRQLPEEGLKFMVYLQKENIIDESGMPKERFSAEFPKEGPSILRIQQVVRGDSAAYFCASSPQGLYNEQFFGPGTRLTVL.

This rearrangement joins TRBV11-3 to TRBJ2-7; no firm D call. The CDR3 consists of 15 residues. Germline assignment: CDR1 SGHNT and CDR2 YENEEA. Deletions cut 8 bases from V and 6 bases from J, with 23 bases between. The CDR3 nucleotides are TGTGCCAGCTCCTCTCACGACGGAACCCGCGGCGAGCAGTACTTC. It specifies CASSSHDGTRGEQYF. Together with reference TRBV11-3 and TRBJ2-7, the CDR3 gives the full variable domain: EAGVVQSPRYKIIEKKQPVAFWCNPISGHNTLYWYLQNLGQGPELLIRYENEEAVDDSQLPKDRFSAERLKGVDSTLKIQPAELGDSAVYLCASSSHDGTRGEQYFGPGTRLTVT.

The gene calls are TRBV2 and TRBJ2-4; 7 nucleotides agree with TRBD1. Germline V lookup: CDR1 SNHLY, CDR2 FYNNEI. After removal of 7 bases from V and 6 bases from J, the junction contained 9 bases not matched to a gene. The CDR3 is made up of 14 amino acids. The CDR3 protein is CASNNRAGGNIQYF. The DNA of the CDR3 is TGTGCCAGCAACAACAGGGCAGGGGGAAACATTCAGTACTTC.

This clone was seen a few times. The chain combines TRBV12-5 with TRBJ1-1; D remains ambiguous. Trimming removed 5 bases at V and 1 base at J, with 5 bases between. Per germline, CDR1 LGHNT and CDR2 FRNRAP. This CDR3 spans 12 amino acids. CDR3 sequence reads: CASGPGNTEAFF. For the CDR3, the DNA is TGTGCTAGTGGTCCCGGGAACACTGAAGCTTTCTTT.

This chain uses TRBV28 with TRBJ1-5, with D uncertain. The CDR3 length is 18 residues. CDR1 is MDHEN and CDR2 is SYDVKM in the germline V gene. Trimming removed 6 bases from V and 2 bases from J, with 23 bases in between. This chain's CDR3 is CASSPWTYPQEGNQPQHF. The CDR3, as DNA: TGTGCCAGCAGCCCCTGGACGTATCCCCAGGAGGGCAATCAGCCCCAGCATTTT. The whole variable domain, remainder taken from reference TRBV28 and TRBJ1-5, is DVKVTQSSRYLVKRTGEKVFLECVQDMDHENMFWYRQDPGLGLRLIYFSYDVKMKEKGDIPEGYSVSREKKERFSLILESASTNQTSMYLCASSPWTYPQEGNQPQHFGDGTRLSIL.

The CDR3 DNA follows: TGTGCCAGTAGTAGGGACAGCTCTTTATACGAGCAGTACTTC. This encodes CASSRDSSLYEQYF. This chain links TRBV19 with TRBJ2-7; 7 nucleotides align to TRBD1. The trim removed 4 bases at V and 4 bases at J, leaving 7 bases unmatched. The length of the CDR3 is 14 residues. Germline loops: CDR1 LNHDA, CDR2 SQIVND (reference sequence).

V is TRBV27 and J is TRBJ1-5, with D unclear. Germline V gene lookup returns CDR1 MNHEY and CDR2 SMNVEV (reference sequence). The CDR3 consists of 16 residues. Trimming removed 5 bases at V and 2 bases at J, with 16 bases between. The CDR3 bases are TGTGCCAGCAGTCCCCGCGTCGGTCGGGGCAATCAGCCCCAGCATTTT. Amino acid sequence: CASSPRVGRGNQPQHF.

Here the CDR3 reads CASSQVTWETGTEAFF. Here the CDR3 DNA reads TGCGCCAGCAGCCAAGTGACGTGGGAGACGGGCACTGAAGCTTTCTTT. This chain uses TRBV4-3 with TRBJ1-1; D remains unclear. The germline gives CDR1 LGHNA, CDR2 YSLEER. The CDR3 covers 16 residues. V lost 1 base and J lost 4, with 16 bases in between.

The gene calls are TRBV2 and TRBJ2-6; D possibly corresponds to TRBD1 (5 bases). The CDR3 has 14 residues. From germline, CDR1 is SNHLY and CDR2 FYNNEI. V was pared by 6 bases and J by 0 bases, with 6 bases between. The CDR3 region is CASRQVSGANVLTF. CDR3 in DNA: TGTGCCAGCAGACAGGTCTCTGGGGCCAACGTCCTGACTTTC.

The chain recombines TRBV27 with TRBJ1-2; D is perhaps TRBD1 (5 bases). Germline CDR1 and CDR2: MNHEY and SMNVEV (reference sequence). CDR3 length equals 16 residues. V lost 3 bases to trimming and J lost 3 bases, with 17 bases between them. The CDR3 DNA is TGTGCCAGCAGTTTCAGAAGGGGAGGCGTCTACTATGGCTACACCTTC. Protein product: CASSFRRGGVYYGYTF.

This clone has more than one count but fewer than ten. The chain couples TRBV11-2 to TRBJ2-7, with 13 bases lining up with TRBD2. The CDR3 is made up of 12 amino acids. V lost 4 bases to trimming and J lost 12 bases; unmatched junction nucleotides: 3. In germline, CDR1 is SGHAT, CDR2 FQNNGV. CDR3 region: CASSSTSGRRYF. CDR3 nucleotides: TGTGCCAGCAGCTCGACTAGCGGGAGGCGGTACTTC.

The chain is built from TRBV11-1 and TRBJ1-2, with D possibly being TRBD1 (6 bases). The CDR3 is 14 amino acids. Germline CDR1 SGHAT, CDR2 FQDESV (reference sequence). Trimming stripped 1 base from V and 6 bases from J, with 12 bases between. CDR3: CASSLGTALNGYTF. The CDR3 nucleotides read TGTGCCAGCAGCTTAGGGACAGCCCTAAATGGCTACACCTTC.

The J gene is TRBJ1-5, the V gene TRBV6-6; D is ambiguous. In germline, CDR1 is MNHNY, CDR2 SVGAGI (reference sequence). The CDR3 sequence is 12 residues long. Trimming took off 5 bases at V and 9 bases at J, with 11 bases between the two ends. The CDR3 nucleotides are TGTGCCAGCAGTCCCCGGGGTCGGCCCCAGCATTTT. Protein: CASSPRGRPQHF.

This chain links TRBV7-2 with TRBJ2-7, with D maybe TRBD2 (6 bases). Deletions cut 5 bases from V and 5 bases from J, with 16 bases between. The CDR3 is 14 residues long. Germline V gene lookup returns CDR1 SGHTA and CDR2 FQGNSA. CDR3: CASSTGLVPNEQYF. The CDR3 DNA is TGTGCCAGCAGCACGGGACTGGTCCCTAACGAGCAGTACTTC. The full variable domain, rest sourced from reference TRBV7-2 and TRBJ2-7, is GAGVSQSPSNKVTEKGKDVELRCDPISGHTALYWYRQSLGQGLEFLIYFQGNSAPDKSGLPSDRFSAERTGGSVSTLTIQRTQQEDSAVYLCASSTGLVPNEQYFGPGTRLTVT.

This chain joins TRBV19 and TRBJ1-6; 9 bases agree with TRBD1. The germline CDR1 and CDR2 sequences are LNHDA and SQIVND (reference sequence). Trimming removed 5 bases from V and 9 bases from J; junction bases left unmatched: 8. CDR3 length equals 15 residues. The CDR3 sequence is CASSYGDRVGSPLHF. The CDR3 DNA reads as TGTGCCAGTAGTTACGGGGACAGGGTTGGTTCACCCCTCCACTTT. The variable domain in full, completed from reference TRBV19 and TRBJ1-6, reads DGGITQSPKYLFRKEGQNVTLSCEQNLNHDAMYWYRQDPGQGLRLIYYSQIVNDFQKGDIAEGYSVSREKKESFPLTVTSAQKNPTAFYLCASSYGDRVGSPLHFGNGTRLTVT.

The chain joins TRBV5-6 to TRBJ1-1; 7 bases align to TRBD1. Germline loops: CDR1 SGHDT, CDR2 YYEEEE. This CDR3 has 14 residues. With V trimmed by 5 bases and J by 3 bases, 7 bases remained unmatched. This CDR3 is CASRIGQVDTEAFF. Here the CDR3 DNA reads TGTGCCAGCAGGATTGGACAGGTGGACACTGAAGCTTTCTTT.

The chain uses TRBV2 and TRBJ2-6, with 9 bases aligning to TRBD1. The CDR3 runs 18 residues. The ends lost 6 bases at V and 3 bases at J; junction bases unmatched: 12. Per germline, CDR1 SNHLY and CDR2 FYNNEI. CDR3 nucleotides: TGTGCCAGCAGGACCGACAGGGGGAGAAGAGTTGGGGCCAACGTCCTGACTTTC. Translation gives CASRTDRGRRVGANVLTF. The entire variable domain, with the rest obtained from reference TRBV2 and TRBJ2-6, is as follows: EPEVTQTPSHQVTQMGQEVILRCVPISNHLYFYWYRQILGQKVEFLVSFYNNEISEKSEIFDDQFSVERPDGSNFTLKIRSTKLEDSAMYFCASRTDRGRRVGANVLTFGAGSRLTVL.

This chain connects TRBV5-1 to TRBJ2-7; 11 positions agree with TRBD2. V dropped 1 base and J dropped 10; count of bases not matched to a gene: 4. This CDR3 is 13 amino acids long. The V gene's germline CDR1 is SGHRS and CDR2 YFSETQ. The CDR3 DNA reads TGCGCCAGCAGCTTGACTAGCGGGAGTGATCAGTACTTC. Translation: CASSLTSGSDQYF.

This chain connects TRBV4-2 to TRBJ2-5; D is unresolved. V dropped 0 bases and J dropped 3 bases, with 14 bases sitting between them. The CDR3 loop spans 16 amino acids. From germline, CDR1 is LGHNA and CDR2 YNFKEQ. CDR3 residues: CASSQDLADVKETQYF. CDR3 coding DNA: TGTGCCAGCAGCCAAGATCTGGCGGATGTAAAAGAGACCCAGTACTTC.

The gene calls are TRBV7-2 and TRBJ2-1; TRBD1 matches at 9 bases. V shed 5 bases, J shed 7 bases, and the junction held 9 bases outside the gene matches. This CDR3 has 15 residues. Germline CDR1 and CDR2: SGHTA and FQGNSA. Written as DNA, the CDR3 is TGTGCCAGCAGCCGATGGGACAGGGAGGGGAATGAGCAGTTCTTC. Protein product: CASSRWDREGNEQFF.